The 27 T cell receptor beta chains below come from one sample, sequenced in a study of T cell responses to AZD1222 COVID-19 vaccine. TCRdb's copy holds only in-frame clones and misses some; the assay was immunoSEQ multiplex PCR. The table lists 83,000 or so clones, 88% of them singletons. Specimen: peripheral blood, collected 28 days after the second AZD1222 dose. Receptors originate from an adult who received the AZD1222 COVID-19 vaccine.

The J gene is TRBJ1-2, the V gene TRBV5-1; D not resolved. Deletions cut 2 bases from V and 6 bases from J, with 11 bases between. The V gene's germline CDR1 is SGHRS and CDR2 YFSETQ. This CDR3 is 13 amino acids long. The CDR3 here is CASSFVGPDGYTF. Written as DNA, the CDR3 is TGCGCCAGCAGCTTTGTGGGTCCCGATGGCTACACCTTC.

V is TRBV30 and J is TRBJ2-7; D not certain. Germline lookup yields CDR1 GTSNPN and CDR2 SVGIG (reference sequence). Trimming took 2 bases from V and 3 from J, leaving 5 bases between them. The CDR3 consists of 11 residues. The CDR3 DNA is TGTGCCTGGAGTAAGGGCTACGAGCAGTACTTC. Protein sequence: CAWSKGYEQYF.

The chain joins TRBV6-2 or TRBV6-3 to TRBJ2-7, with D unclear. CDR1 and CDR2 from the germline V gene are MNHEY and SVGEGT. The CDR3 loop spans 13 amino acids. The V end lost 2 bases, the J end lost 4 bases, and 9 bases lay between the germline ends. CDR3 in amino acids: CASSYTLLYEQYF. The CDR3 DNA is TGTGCCAGCAGTTACACCCTGTTATACGAGCAGTACTTC.

The chain carries TRBV28 and TRBJ2-7; D is ambiguous. The V gene's germline CDR1 is MDHEN and CDR2 SYDVKM. The CDR3 length is 11 residues. The V and J ends lost 6 bases and 3 bases respectively, with 6 bases between them. CDR3 amino acids: CASRSNYEQYF. CDR3 in DNA: TGTGCCAGCAGGTCCAACTACGAGCAGTACTTC.

The chain recombines TRBV3-1 (or the pseudogene TRBV3-2) with TRBJ1-1, with D unclear. The V gene's germline CDR1 is LGHDT and CDR2 YNNKEL (reference sequence). The V end lost 5 bases, the J end lost 2 bases, and 12 bases lay between the germline ends. The CDR3 sequence is 14 residues long. CDR3 loop: CASSVETGNTEAFF. In nucleotides, the CDR3 is TGTGCCAGCAGCGTCGAAACGGGAAACACTGAAGCTTTCTTT.

A single count supports this clone. The sample contains more than one DNA sequence encoding this CDR3. The V gene is TRBV4-1, the J gene TRBJ1-1, with D maybe TRBD1 (6 bases). Per the germline V gene, CDR1 is MGHRA and CDR2 is YSYEKL. Trimming took off 0 bases at V and 4 bases at J, with 15 bases between the two ends. The CDR3 sequence is 16 residues long. The DNA of the CDR3 is TGCGCCAGCAGCCAAGACTTAGGGGGGAGTGGCACTGAAGCTTTCTTT. Its protein is CASSQDLGGSGTEAFF.

The gene calls are TRBV6-2 or TRBV6-3 and TRBJ1-1; 9 bases fit TRBD1. With V trimmed by 4 bases and J by 13 bases, 4 bases remained unmatched. Germline V gives CDR1 MNHEY, CDR2 SVGEGT. The CDR3 sequence is 11 residues long. CDR3 residues: CASSSGTGHFF. The CDR3 DNA reads as TGTGCCAGCAGTTCCGGGACAGGGCATTTCTTT.

The chain is built from TRBV5-4 and TRBJ2-3; 8 positions match TRBD1. This CDR3 has 14 residues. With 3 bases clipped from V and 3 bases from J, the junction kept 3 bases outside the gene matches. Germline V gene sequence: CDR1 SGHNT, CDR2 YYREEE (reference sequence). This CDR3 is CASSSWDRTDTQYF. DNA for the CDR3: TGTGCCAGCAGCTCCTGGGACAGGACAGATACGCAGTATTTT.

The V call is TRBV4-3, the J call TRBJ1-4; D call uncertain. V lost 1 base and J 0 bases, leaving 15 bases between the germline ends. CDR1 is LGHNA, CDR2 YSLEER, per germline. This CDR3 region has 18 residues. CDR3 coding DNA: TGCGCCAGCAGCCAAGCGGCCGACGGAACTGCAACTAATGAAAAACTGTTTTTT. It translates to CASSQAADGTATNEKLFF.

This clone was observed a single time. The chain uses TRBV11-2 and TRBJ1-6; 11 bases map to TRBD1. There are 16 residues in the CDR3. The V gene end was trimmed by 3 bases and the J gene end by 7 bases; junction bases not matched to a gene: 5. Germline lookup yields CDR1 SGHAT and CDR2 FQNNGV. For the CDR3, the DNA is TGTGCCAGCAGCTTGACCGGGACAGGGGGGAATTCACCCCTCCACTTT. This translates into CASSLTGTGGNSPLHF.

The CDR3 nucleotides read TGTGCCAGCAGTCGTGGGACTAGCGGAACCTCGAACACCGGGGAGCTGTTTTTT. Its translation: CASSRGTSGTSNTGELFF. This chain links TRBV3-1 (or the pseudogene TRBV3-2) with TRBJ2-2; 11 positions agree with TRBD2. This CDR3 contains 18 residues. The germline CDR1 and CDR2 sequences are LGHDT and YNNKEL (reference sequence). V dropped 6 bases and J dropped 0; count of bases not matched to a gene: 9.

The rearrangement links TRBV5-1 to TRBJ1-1; no definite D call. CDR1 is SGHRS, CDR2 YFSETQ, per germline. V was pared by 1 base and J by 1 base, with 8 bases between. The CDR3 extends over 14 amino acids. The chain's CDR3 is CASSLFSENTEAFF. CDR3 DNA: TGCGCCAGCAGCTTGTTCTCAGAGAACACTGAAGCTTTCTTT.

This rearrangement joins TRBV30 to TRBJ2-1; D is unclear. Germline V lookup: CDR1 GTSNPN, CDR2 SVGIG (reference sequence). The CDR3 covers 16 residues. V was trimmed by 0 bases and J by 3 bases, leaving 15 bases between them. CDR3 protein: CAWSVSFRASYNEQFF. The CDR3 DNA is TGTGCCTGGAGTGTAAGTTTCCGGGCGAGCTACAATGAGCAGTTCTTC.

This clone was counted once. The chain employs TRBV14 and TRBJ2-5; a weak D match, TRBD2 (6 bases). The CDR3 has 13 amino acids. Looked up from germline, CDR1 is SGHDN and CDR2 is FVKESK. V lost 3 bases and J 5 bases, leaving 10 bases between the germline ends. The DNA of the CDR3 is TGTGCCAGCAGCCAGGGACTGGGCGAGACCCAGTACTTC. Its protein product is CASSQGLGETQYF.

The rearrangement joins TRBV6-5 to TRBJ2-1; no clear D. V dropped 4 bases and J dropped 2 bases, with 15 bases sitting between them. Germline CDR1 reads MNHEY; CDR2 reads SVGAGI. This CDR3 has 16 amino acids. CDR3 in DNA: TGTGCCAGCAGTTGGCGGCCGACCTACCCCTACAATGAGCAGTTCTTC. The encoded protein is CASSWRPTYPYNEQFF.

CDR3 nucleotides: TGTGCCAGCACAGGGAGCTCCTACGAGCAGTACTTC. It is translated as CASTGSSYEQYF. This chain joins TRBV2 and TRBJ2-7; D possibly uses TRBD1 or TRBD2 (5 bases each). This CDR3 contains 12 residues. Germline lookup yields CDR1 SNHLY and CDR2 FYNNEI. Trimming removed 7 bases at V and 0 bases at J, with 7 bases between.

The sample holds a few counts of this clone. The chain carries TRBV10-1 and TRBJ2-1; 9 bases fit TRBD1. This CDR3 has 15 residues. The germline gives CDR1 WNHNN, CDR2 SYGVQD (reference sequence). V lost 6 bases and J lost 4; bases outside the gene matches: 7. The CDR3 bases are TGCGCCAGCAGGATGGACAGGGGACCTTACAATGAGCAGTTCTTC. Its translation is CASRMDRGPYNEQFF.

The V gene is TRBV10-1, the J gene TRBJ2-1, with 10 bases fitting TRBD2. The CDR3 loop spans 22 amino acids. The V gene's germline CDR1 is WNHNN and CDR2 SYGVQD (reference sequence). V shed 0 bases, J shed 0 bases, and the junction held 17 bases outside the gene matches. The CDR3 is CASSESVLAGAIEPSSYNEQFF. CDR3 bases: TGCGCCAGCAGTGAGTCAGTGCTAGCGGGGGCAATAGAGCCCAGCTCCTACAATGAGCAGTTCTTC.

The genes are TRBV28 and TRBJ1-1; tentative D call: TRBD1 (6 bases). The germline gives CDR1 MDHEN, CDR2 SYDVKM. This CDR3 is built from 12 residues. Trimming removed 9 bases from V and 10 bases from J, with 18 bases in between. DNA for the CDR3: TGTGCCAGTAGGAGGGGGGGGAAGCGAGCTTTCTTT. Encoded protein: CASRRGGKRAFF.

This clone appeared a single time. The genes are TRBV6-5 and TRBJ1-5; a weak D match, TRBD1 (6 bases). The CDR3 has 15 amino acids. Trimming removed 8 bases from V and 6 bases from J, with 20 bases in between. Germline assignment: CDR1 MNHEY and CDR2 SVGAGI. The CDR3 coding sequence is TGTGCCAGCCCACCATCAGGGGCCAGGGCTCAGCCCCAGCATTTT. It is translated as CASPPSGARAQPQHF.

V gene TRBV6-5 combines with J gene TRBJ1-5, with D unresolved. The CDR3 contains 13 residues. V shed 4 bases and J shed 4 bases, with 8 bases lying between them. Germline V gives CDR1 MNHEY, CDR2 SVGAGI. The CDR3 DNA reads TGTGCCAGCAGTTTTACAGCTAATCAGCCCCAGCATTTT. Amino acid sequence: CASSFTANQPQHF.

V gene TRBV5-4 combines with J gene TRBJ2-3; D might be TRBD2 (6 bases). CDR3 length: 17 residues. From germline, CDR1 is SGHNT and CDR2 YYREEE (reference sequence). Deletions cut 0 bases from V and 2 bases from J, with 16 bases between. The CDR3 protein is CASSLARSGDYTDTQYF. CDR3 coding DNA: TGTGCCAGCAGCTTGGCTCGTTCGGGAGACTACACAGATACGCAGTATTTT. Supplemented by reference TRBV5-4 and TRBJ2-3, the full variable domain reads ETGVTQSPTHLIKTRGQQVTLRCSSQSGHNTVSWYQQALGQGPQFIFQYYREEENGRGNFPPRFSGLQFPNYSSELNVNALELDDSALYLCASSLARSGDYTDTQYFGPGTRLTVL.

The rearrangement uses TRBV19 and TRBJ1-2; D is perhaps TRBD1 (5 bases). The CDR3 spans 13 residues. Germline lookup yields CDR1 LNHDA and CDR2 SQIVND (reference sequence). Trimming removed 7 bases at V and 1 base at J, with 10 bases between. CDR3 bases: TGTGCCAGTAATCCAGGGTATAACTATGGCTACACCTTC. Its protein product is CASNPGYNYGYTF.

The chain employs TRBV28 and TRBJ1-2; 12 nucleotides line up with TRBD1. This CDR3 has 15 residues. Germline loops: CDR1 MDHEN, CDR2 SYDVKM. V trimming: 5 bases; J trimming: 8 bases; junction bases outside the gene matches: 9. CDR3 loop: CASSLAGQGARGYTF. CDR3 nucleotides: TGTGCCAGCAGTCTCGCGGGACAGGGGGCGAGGGGCTACACCTTC.

In nucleotides, the CDR3 is TGCGCCAGCAGCTTGGAGCGGGAGCAGTTCTTC. Protein sequence: CASSLEREQFF. J is TRBJ2-1 and V is TRBV5-1; D possibly corresponds to TRBD2 (5 bases). The CDR3 sequence is 11 residues long. V was trimmed by 0 bases and J by 10 bases, leaving 5 bases between them. Germline assignment: CDR1 SGHRS and CDR2 YFSETQ.

V gene TRBV12-3 or TRBV12-4 combines with J gene TRBJ1-6; D is unresolved. The ends were cut back, 8 bases at V and 1 base at J, with 6 bases in the middle. The length of the CDR3 is 13 residues. This CDR3 is CASRGSYNSPLHF. CDR3 nucleotides: TGTGCCAGCCGGGGTTCCTATAATTCACCCCTCCACTTT.

The V gene is TRBV18, the J gene TRBJ2-7; no reliable D call. With 0 bases removed from V and 0 bases from J, the gap between germline ends came to 9 bases. Germline CDR1 reads KGHSH; CDR2 reads LQKENI. The CDR3 runs to 15 residues. As DNA, the CDR3 is TGTGCCAGCTCACCACCGACGGCTATCTCCTACGAGCAGTACTTC. Amino acid sequence: CASSPPTAISYEQYF.